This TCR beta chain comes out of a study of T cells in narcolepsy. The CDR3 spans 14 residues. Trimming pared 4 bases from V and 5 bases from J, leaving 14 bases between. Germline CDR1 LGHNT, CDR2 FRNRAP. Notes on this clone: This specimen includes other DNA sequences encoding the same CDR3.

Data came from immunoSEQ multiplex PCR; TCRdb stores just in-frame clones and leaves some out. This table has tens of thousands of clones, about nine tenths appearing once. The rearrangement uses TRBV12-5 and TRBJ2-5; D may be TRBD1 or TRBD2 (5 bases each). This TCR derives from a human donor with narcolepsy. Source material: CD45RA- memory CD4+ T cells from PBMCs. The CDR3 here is CASGWSGGDETQYF. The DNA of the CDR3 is TGTGCTAGTGGTTGGTCAGGTGGGGACGAGACCCAGTACTTC.